Listed below are T cell receptor beta chains from one sample, sequenced in a study of T cells in Graves' hyperthyroidism and ophthalmopathy. TCRdb ran MiXCR on the multiplex PCR reads and lists one entry per CDR3 protein. The table lists approximately 430,000 distinct CDR3 sequences, 15% to 17% of them singletons, with roughly 14% in the top ten. The sequenced sample was blood. These receptors all stem from a woman younger than 30 with Graves' hyperthyroidism. The CDR3 runs from the conserved cysteine through the conserved F or W. The D gene is left open where the match is weak. Size is stated for part of the rows, as once, few or many counts, or as a class when the clone is expanded.

D gene	V gene	J gene	clone size	CDR3 protein	CDR3 DNA
.	TRBV9	TRBJ1-5	.	CASSVGIVVGQPQHF	TGTGCCAGCAGCGTAGGAATCGTGGTTGGGCAGCCCCAGCATTTT
TRBD2	TRBV2	TRBJ2-1	many	CASSEGAGVWDEQFF	TGTGCCAGCAGTGAAGGGGCGGGAGTGTGGGATGAGCAGTTCTTC
.	TRBV19	TRBJ1-2	.	CASSIDITNYGYTF	TGTGCCAGTAGTATAGATATAACTAACTATGGCTACACCTTC
.	TRBV3-1	TRBJ2-4	.	CASSHRVEGKNIQYF	TGTGCCAGCAGCCACAGGGTAGAGGGCAAAAACATTCAGTACTTC
.	TRBV15	TRBJ2-1	few	CATSSSIVAYNEQFF	TGTGCCACCAGCAGCTCTATAGTTGCTTACAATGAGCAGTTCTTC
TRBD1	TRBV6-2/TRBV6-3	TRBJ1-1	few	CASSLRPGQGPTEAFF	TGTGCCAGCAGCCTAAGGCCGGGACAGGGTCCCACTGAAGCTTTCTTT
TRBD2	TRBV5-4	TRBJ2-3	.	CASSFRLSGKLTDTQYF	TGTGCCAGCAGCTTCCGTCTCAGCGGGAAACTCACAGATACGCAGTATTTT
.	TRBV6-1	TRBJ1-3	many	CASSEQVGNTIYF	TGTGCCAGCAGCGAACAGGTTGGAAACACCATATATTTT
.	TRBV11-2	TRBJ1-1	few	CASSSWTEQAFF	TGTGCCAGCAGCTCATGGACGGAACAAGCTTTCTTT
.	TRBV29-1	TRBJ2-5	many	CSVIDIFPDTYQETQYF	TGCAGCGTAATAGATATCTTCCCAGACACGTACCAAGAGACCCAGTACTTC
.	TRBV5-5	TRBJ2-7	many	CASSLWGRGLNYEQYF	TGTGCCAGCAGCTTGTGGGGCAGGGGCCTAAACTACGAGCAGTACTTC
.	TRBV6-6	TRBJ1-2	few	CASSYGQFGDGYTF	TGTGCCAGCAGTTACGGACAGTTTGGAGATGGCTACACCTTC
.	TRBV29-1	TRBJ2-7	few	CSVVESYEQYF	TGCAGCGTTGTAGAGTCCTACGAGCAGTACTTC
.	TRBV28	TRBJ1-1	many	CASSLAHSTLMNTEAFF	TGTGCCAGCAGTTTGGCACATTCAACCCTTATGAACACTGAAGCTTTCTTT
.	TRBV20-1	TRBJ2-1	many	CSARKGNNEQFF	TGCAGTGCTAGGAAGGGGAACAATGAGCAGTTCTTC
.	TRBV5-5	TRBJ2-7	many	CASSSGRALYEQYF	TGTGCCAGCAGCTCCGGACGGGCCCTCTACGAGCAGTACTTC
TRBD1	TRBV28	TRBJ1-2	.	CASSIGTGYGYTF	TGTGCCAGCAGTATCGGGACAGGCTATGGCTACACCTTC
.	TRBV20-1	TRBJ2-7	many	CSARPTSGDHEQYF	TGCAGTGCTAGACCTACCTCAGGGGACCACGAGCAGTACTTC
.	TRBV4-2	TRBJ1-1	few	CASSPMERDRYTEAFF	TGTGCCAGCAGCCCGATGGAGCGGGATCGGTACACTGAAGCTTTCTTT
TRBD2	TRBV6-2/TRBV6-3	TRBJ2-7	many	CASTRTSGASYEQYF	TGTGCCAGCACCCGGACTAGCGGGGCCTCCTACGAGCAGTACTTC
.	TRBV27	TRBJ2-5	many	CASSPPAGTPWGETQYF	TGTGCCAGCAGCCCCCCGGCGGGGACCCCCTGGGGAGAGACCCAGTACTTC
.	TRBV7-2	TRBJ1-3	many	CASSLGQSSSGNTIYF	TGTGCCAGCAGCTTAGGGCAGTCGAGCTCTGGAAACACCATATATTTT
.	TRBV20-1	TRBJ1-3	.	CSGRGGFGNTIYF	TGCAGTGGGCGGGGGGGCTTTGGAAACACCATATATTTT
.	TRBV3-2	TRBJ2-7	.	CASSFKVRLSSYEQYF	TGTGCCAGCAGCTTCAAGGTCCGTCTGAGCTCCTACGAGCAGTACTTC
.	TRBV20-1	TRBJ1-5	few	CSARTETDSNQPQHF	TGCAGTGCTAGAACAGAGACAGATAGCAATCAGCCCCAGCATTTT
.	TRBV5-1	TRBJ2-2	.	CASSLDQRGELFF	TGCGCCAGCAGCTTGGATCAGCGTGGGGAGCTGTTTTTT
.	TRBV11-2	TRBJ1-4	many	CASSPSGFEKLFF	TGTGCCAGCAGCCCATCAGGGTTTGAAAAACTGTTTTTT
TRBD2	TRBV20-1	TRBJ2-5	once	CSARVAARGAGGPQQTQYF	TGCAGTGCTAGGGTTGCGGCCCGTGGAGCGGGGGGGCCGCAGCAGACCCAGTACTTC
.	TRBV12-5	TRBJ2-1	few	CASGLMGSSWEQFF	TGTGCTAGTGGTTTGATGGGGAGCTCTTGGGAGCAGTTCTTC
TRBD2	TRBV7-8	TRBJ2-3	.	CASSPTGLAGGADTQYF	TGTGCCAGCAGCCCAACCGGACTAGCGGGGGGCGCAGATACGCAGTATTTT
TRBD2	TRBV7-6	TRBJ2-3	many	CASSTPLRRGARTDTQYF	TGTGCCAGCAGCACTCCCCTGCGGCGGGGGGCTCGCACAGATACGCAGTATTTT
.	TRBV28	TRBJ1-3	many	CASSFTAGNTIYF	TGTGCCAGCAGTTTTACCGCTGGAAACACCATATATTTT
.	TRBV3-1	TRBJ2-3	many	CASSQDSVPTDTQYF	TGTGCCAGCAGCCAAGATAGTGTCCCAACAGATACGCAGTATTTT
TRBD1	TRBV15	TRBJ1-1	.	CATSRVFGTGKVTEAFF	TGTGCCACCAGCAGAGTTTTTGGGACAGGGAAAGTAACTGAAGCTTTCTTT
.	TRBV28	TRBJ2-2	many	CASKGGGAGELFF	TGTGCCAGCAAGGGGGGAGGAGCCGGGGAGCTGTTTTTT
.	TRBV19	TRBJ1-1	.	CASRGVPEAFF	TGTGCCAGTCGGGGTGTCCCTGAAGCTTTCTTT
.	TRBV11-2	TRBJ2-1	many	CASSLGQARYNEQFF	TGTGCCAGCAGCTTAGGACAGGCCCGTTACAATGAGCAGTTCTTC
.	TRBV25-1	TRBJ2-5	.	CASSDLIDRETQYF	TGTGCCAGCAGTGACCTCATCGACAGGGAGACCCAGTACTTC
TRBD1	TRBV28	TRBJ1-4	few	CASSPVAGTEFEKLFF	TGTGCCAGCAGCCCCGTAGCCGGGACAGAGTTTGAAAAACTGTTTTTT
.	TRBV2	TRBJ2-3	.	CASSFYFRGKRTDTQYF	TGTGCCAGCAGCTTTTATTTTCGGGGGAAACGTACAGATACGCAGTATTTT
.	TRBV2	TRBJ1-3	many	CASSLGHTSGNTIYF	TGTGCCAGCAGCCTGGGACACACCTCTGGAAACACCATATATTTT
TRBD2	TRBV9	TRBJ2-1	many	CASSKTSGWGNEQFF	TGTGCCAGCAGCAAGACTAGCGGGTGGGGCAATGAGCAGTTCTTC
.	TRBV11-2	TRBJ1-2	many	CASSPGPKYGYTF	TGTGCCAGCAGCCCAGGACCCAAGTATGGCTACACCTTC
.	TRBV7-8	TRBJ2-1	few	CASSLRASEYNEQFF	TGTGCCAGCAGCCTACGGGCTAGCGAGTACAATGAGCAGTTCTTC
TRBD2	TRBV4-2	TRBJ2-1	.	CASSQERVAGGPNEQFF	TGTGCCAGCAGCCAAGAAAGGGTAGCGGGGGGGCCGAATGAGCAGTTCTTC
TRBD1	TRBV11-2	TRBJ1-3	few	CASSLQGDYGNTIYF	TGTGCCAGCAGCTTGCAGGGGGACTATGGAAACACCATATATTTT
.	TRBV12-3/TRBV12-4	TRBJ2-1	many	CASSLGGTPTVNEQFF	TGTGCCAGCAGTTTAGGCGGGACTCCCACGGTCAATGAGCAGTTCTTC
.	TRBV7-3	TRBJ2-2	.	CASSREEAGELFF	TGTGCCAGCAGCAGAGAGGAGGCCGGGGAGCTGTTTTTT
TRBD2	TRBV7-3	TRBJ2-3	many	CASSSSGGGASDTQYF	TGTGCCAGCAGCTCCTCCGGCGGGGGGGCCTCAGATACGCAGTATTTT
.	TRBV4-3	TRBJ2-1	few	CASSQERWGGLNEQFF	TGCGCCAGCAGCCAAGAGAGGTGGGGGGGCCTGAATGAGCAGTTCTTC
TRBD2	TRBV20-1	TRBJ2-1	few	CSAPPGLAGGFWSDEQFF	TGCAGTGCTCCTCCGGGACTAGCGGGAGGGTTTTGGTCGGATGAGCAGTTCTTC
.	TRBV10-3	TRBJ1-3	.	CAVGVNSGNTIYF	TGTGCCGTGGGGGTGAACTCTGGAAACACCATATATTTT
.	TRBV6-5	TRBJ1-1	many	CASSYLQTGQGTEAFF	TGTGCCAGCAGTTACCTACAGACAGGTCAAGGCACTGAAGCTTTCTTT
TRBD2	TRBV4-3	TRBJ2-1	.	CASSGRLAGGVYEQFF	TGCGCCAGCAGCGGTCGACTAGCGGGAGGTGTCTATGAGCAGTTCTTC
.	TRBV19	TRBJ2-1	.	CASSISLVLLYEQFF	TGTGCCAGTAGTATCTCGTTAGTTCTCCTCTATGAGCAGTTCTTC
.	TRBV27	TRBJ2-2	.	CASSSALSLGTGELFF	TGTGCCAGCAGTTCGGCCCTTTCCCTGGGCACCGGGGAGCTGTTTTTT
TRBD2	TRBV2	TRBJ2-7	many	CASSYSGRYEQYF	TGTGCCAGCAGTTATAGCGGGAGGTACGAGCAGTACTTC
TRBD2	TRBV13	TRBJ2-7	many	CASSRLAEGITYEQYF	TGTGCCAGCAGCCGACTAGCGGAGGGAATTACCTACGAGCAGTACTTC
.	TRBV12-3/TRBV12-4	TRBJ2-1	many	CASSPSLANEQFF	TGTGCCAGCAGCCCTTCCCTCGCCAATGAGCAGTTCTTC